What follows are 24 T cell receptor beta chains derived from one specimen sequenced in a study of T cell responses to AZD1222 COVID-19 vaccine. Assay used: immunoSEQ multiplex PCR; TCRdb lists only in-frame clones, some missing. The sample lists about 100,000 clones, approximately 90% occurring once. This material consisted of peripheral blood, taken on day 0 of AZD1222 vaccination. Every receptor here comes from an adult in good health.

The chain recombines TRBV6-5 with TRBJ1-5; D unclear. Germline V CDR1 and CDR2: MNHEY, SVGAGI. Deletions cut 6 bases from V and 4 bases from J, with 13 bases between. The CDR3 extends over 14 amino acids. The CDR3 sequence: CASSPGAGNQPQHF. The CDR3 coding sequence is TGTGCCAGCAGCCCGGGAGCGGGGAATCAGCCCCAGCATTTT.

The V call is TRBV7-2, the J call TRBJ1-6, with 9 bases lining up with TRBD1. This CDR3 is built from 15 residues. Losses at the gene ends were 1 base for V and 9 bases for J; bases not matched to a gene: 4. Germline CDR1 reads SGHTA; CDR2 reads FQGNSA. The CDR3 nucleotides read TGTGCCAGCAGCTTAGAGGGGACAGGGAGTTCACCCCTCCACTTT. This gives the protein CASSLEGTGSSPLHF.

V gene TRBV5-4 combines with J gene TRBJ2-7; D remains ambiguous. The V and J ends lost 1 base and 3 bases respectively, with 14 bases between them. CDR1 and CDR2 (germline): SGHNT, YYREEE (reference sequence). The CDR3 loop spans 15 amino acids. The CDR3 region has the DNA TGTGCCAGCAGCTTGTTTGGGGATAGGAGCTACGAGCAGTACTTC. The encoded protein is CASSLFGDRSYEQYF.

The chain employs TRBV7-2 and TRBJ2-5, with D unresolved. The CDR3 is 13 residues long. Germline V gene data show CDR1 as SGHTA and CDR2 as FQGNSA. V was cut by 1 base and J by 5 bases, with 8 bases left in between. The CDR3 region has the DNA TGTGCCAGCAGCTTAGGGTCGGTGGAGACCCAGTACTTC. Protein: CASSLGSVETQYF. Full variable domain (remainder filled in from reference TRBV7-2 and TRBJ2-5): GAGVSQSPSNKVTEKGKDVELRCDPISGHTALYWYRQSLGQGLEFLIYFQGNSAPDKSGLPSDRFSAERTGGSVSTLTIQRTQQEDSAVYLCASSLGSVETQYFGPGTRLLVL.

This chain joins TRBV5-5 and TRBJ1-1; D not resolved. Trimming pared 0 bases from V and 1 base from J, leaving 4 bases between. Germline loops: CDR1 SGHKS, CDR2 YYEKEE (reference sequence). This CDR3 is 13 amino acids long. This CDR3 is CASSLVRNTEAFF. As DNA, the CDR3 is TGTGCCAGCAGCTTGGTAAGGAACACTGAAGCTTTCTTT. The entire variable domain, with the rest obtained from reference TRBV5-5 and TRBJ1-1, is as follows: DAGVTQSPTHLIKTRGQQVTLRCSPISGHKSVSWYQQVLGQGPQFIFQYYEKEERGRGNFPDRFSARQFPNYSSELNVNALLLGDSALYLCASSLVRNTEAFFGQGTRLTVV.

This rearrangement joins TRBV25-1 to TRBJ1-1, with 7 bases identical to TRBD1. Germline loops: CDR1 MGHDK, CDR2 SYGVNS. This CDR3 is built from 16 residues. V shed 3 bases and J 4 bases; nucleotides not matched to a gene: 11. Here the CDR3 reads CASSEGLRDSRTEAFF. The CDR3 coding sequence is TGTGCCAGCAGTGAGGGACTCCGGGACAGTCGCACTGAAGCTTTCTTT. The whole variable domain, filled in from reference TRBV25-1 and TRBJ1-1, reads EADIYQTPRYLVIGTGKKITLECSQTMGHDKMYWYQQDPGMELHLIHYSYGVNSTEKGDLSSESTVSRIRTEHFPLTLESARPSHTSQYLCASSEGLRDSRTEAFFGQGTRLTVV.

V is TRBV6-1 and J is TRBJ1-4; D remains unclear. CDR1 is MNHNS and CDR2 is SASEGT in the germline V gene. The germline V and J ends were trimmed by 0 bases and 6 bases, with 5 bases remaining between them. This CDR3 is 13 amino acids long. CDR3 nucleotides: TGTGCCAGCAGTGAAGCGGTAGATGAAAAACTGTTTTTT. Translation: CASSEAVDEKLFF.

This clone was counted only a few times. The CDR3 DNA is TGTGCCAGTAATGTCAGGGGACCCTTCGCGAACACCGGGGAGCTGTTTTTT. Its protein is CASNVRGPFANTGELFF. V is TRBV19 and J is TRBJ2-2; D perhaps matches TRBD1 (6 bases). Germline CDR1 reads LNHDA; CDR2 reads SQIVND (reference sequence). The CDR3 length is 17 residues. V lost 7 bases to trimming and J lost 0 bases, with 18 bases between them. The full variable domain, in which reference TRBV19 and TRBJ2-2 provide the parts outside the CDR3, is DGGITQSPKYLFRKEGQNVTLSCEQNLNHDAMYWYRQDPGQGLRLIYYSQIVNDFQKGDIAEGYSVSREKKESFPLTVTSAQKNPTAFYLCASNVRGPFANTGELFFGEGSRLTVL.

This rearrangement joins TRBV19 to TRBJ2-3; 8 bases align to TRBD2. Trimming took 7 bases from V and 4 from J; bases not matched to a gene: 7. Germline CDR1 is LNHDA and CDR2 is SQIVND (reference sequence). The CDR3 consists of 14 residues. The CDR3 loop reads CASTGGRGADTQYF. The CDR3 coding sequence is TGTGCCAGTACCGGAGGGCGGGGGGCAGATACGCAGTATTTT.

This chain joins TRBV28 and TRBJ1-3; 7 nucleotides agree with TRBD1. Germline V gene sequence: CDR1 MDHEN, CDR2 SYDVKM. The CDR3 consists of 16 residues. Trimming at V came to 5 bases and at J to 0 bases, leaving 7 bases not matched to a gene. The CDR3 DNA follows: TGTGCCAGCAGTCCCCGACAGGGACTCTCTGGAAACACCATATATTTT. As protein: CASSPRQGLSGNTIYF.

This clone was recorded a few times. The chain carries TRBV7-9 and TRBJ2-7; weak D call: TRBD2 (7 bases). Germline V gene data show CDR1 as SEHNR and CDR2 as FQNEAQ (reference sequence). The length of the CDR3 is 12 residues. Trimming removed 7 bases at V and 3 bases at J, with 10 bases between. CDR3 amino acids: CASKGGRYEQYF. The DNA of the CDR3 is TGTGCCAGCAAGGGGGGGCGCTACGAGCAGTACTTC.

This rearrangement joins TRBV7-9 to TRBJ1-3; 8 positions match TRBD1. The CDR3 sequence is 16 residues long. Per the germline V gene, CDR1 is SEHNR and CDR2 is FQNEAQ (reference sequence). Germline trimming cut 5 bases from V and 0 bases from J; bases unmatched to any gene: 6. CDR3 loop: CASSLGQGLSGNTIYF. The CDR3 region has the DNA TGTGCCAGCAGCCTAGGACAGGGACTCTCTGGAAACACCATATATTTT.

The chain is built from TRBV6-2 or TRBV6-3 and TRBJ2-7, with 9 nucleotides matching TRBD2. From germline, CDR1 is MNHEY and CDR2 SVGEGT. The V segment lost 0 bases and the J segment 3 bases; nucleotides outside the gene matches: 9. The CDR3 spans 17 residues. The CDR3 is CASSYSNPSGVSYEQYF. CDR3 DNA sequence: TGTGCCAGCAGTTACTCGAACCCTAGCGGGGTGAGCTACGAGCAGTACTTC.

The V gene is TRBV28, the J gene TRBJ1-5, with a tentative D call TRBD1 (5 bases). Germline V CDR1 and CDR2: MDHEN, SYDVKM. The CDR3 length is 14 residues. V was trimmed by 5 bases and J by 9 bases, leaving 17 bases between them. CDR3 loop: CASSVPQGAGPQHF. CDR3 bases: TGTGCCAGCAGTGTCCCCCAGGGAGCGGGGCCCCAGCATTTT.

V usage is TRBV7-9 and J usage is TRBJ1-1; no firm D call. Germline CDR1 reads SEHNR; CDR2 reads FQNEAQ (reference sequence). V gave up 5 bases and J gave up 0 bases, with 4 bases separating them. The CDR3 loop spans 12 amino acids. The CDR3 loop is CASSHLNTEAFF. CDR3 coding DNA: TGTGCCAGCAGCCATCTGAACACTGAAGCTTTCTTT.

This chain uses TRBV27 with TRBJ1-2; possible D gene TRBD1, 6 bases. Trimming removed 6 bases from V and 2 bases from J, with 13 bases in between. The CDR3 is 14 amino acids. Germline CDR1 and CDR2: MNHEY and SMNVEV (reference sequence). The CDR3 region has the DNA TGTGCCAGCAGCCCCCAAGGGGGGAACTATGGCTACACCTTC. This codes for CASSPQGGNYGYTF.

V is TRBV5-1 and J is TRBJ1-3, with D maybe TRBD1 (5 bases). Germline CDR1 reads SGHRS; CDR2 reads YFSETQ. V was clipped by 0 bases and J by 4 bases, with 14 bases between them. The CDR3 extends over 16 amino acids. The DNA for the CDR3 is TGCGCCAGCAGCTTGGGACAGCTTTTTCCGGGAAACACCATATATTTT. Protein sequence: CASSLGQLFPGNTIYF.

The rearrangement uses TRBV15 and TRBJ1-4; no firm D call. Germline values: CDR1 LNHNV, CDR2 YYDKDF (reference sequence). V lost 0 bases and J 4 bases, leaving 6 bases between the germline ends. The CDR3 totals 14 residues. CDR3 loop: CATSREQFNEKLFF. The DNA for the CDR3 is TGTGCCACCAGCAGAGAACAGTTTAATGAAAAACTGTTTTTT. Full variable domain (rest looked up from reference TRBV15 and TRBJ1-4): DAMVIQNPRYQVTQFGKPVTLSCSQTLNHNVMYWYQQKSSQAPKLLFHYYDKDFNNEADTPDNFQSRRPNTSFCFLDIRSPGLGDTAMYLCATSREQFNEKLFFGSGTQLSVL.

This chain joins TRBV2 and TRBJ1-6; D not resolved. CDR3 size: 15 residues. V was cut by 5 bases and J by 7 bases, with 15 bases left in between. Looked up from germline, CDR1 is SNHLY and CDR2 is FYNNEI. CDR3 bases: TGTGCCAGCAGTACTCGGGCGGCGGGGAATTCACCCCTCCACTTT. Its translation: CASSTRAAGNSPLHF.

The gene calls are TRBV30 and TRBJ2-1; 13 nucleotides line up with TRBD2. V lost 3 bases and J lost 6; bases outside the gene matches: 5. CDR1 and CDR2 from the germline V gene are GTSNPN and SVGIG (reference sequence). The CDR3 sequence is 15 residues long. The CDR3 DNA reads TGTGCCTGGAGCCTACTAGCGGGGGGGCTCAATGAGCAGTTCTTC. Translation gives CAWSLLAGGLNEQFF. The entire variable domain, with the rest obtained from reference TRBV30 and TRBJ2-1, is as follows: SQTIHQWPATLVQPVGSPLSLECTVEGTSNPNLYWYRQAAGRGLQLLFYSVGIGQISSEVPQNLSASRPQDRQFILSSKKLLLSDSGFYLCAWSLLAGGLNEQFFGPGTRLTVL.

This clone was seen a single time. V and J are TRBV29-1 and TRBJ1-4; D uncertain. The V and J ends lost 4 bases and 11 bases respectively, with 14 bases between them. Germline loops: CDR1 SQVTM, CDR2 ANQGSEA. The CDR3 contains 12 residues. CDR3 coding DNA: TGCAGCGTTGTTGATGGGCGTCTCAAACTGTTTTTT. Its protein is CSVVDGRLKLFF.

This chain connects TRBV27 to TRBJ1-4; D call uncertain. This CDR3 has 15 residues. V shed 2 bases and J shed 3 bases, with 10 bases lying between them. Germline V gene sequence: CDR1 MNHEY, CDR2 SMNVEV (reference sequence). Here the CDR3 reads CASSLRGTANEKLFF. The CDR3 nucleotides are TGTGCCAGCAGTTTACGTGGTACGGCTAATGAAAAACTGTTTTTT. Full variable domain (missing parts from reference TRBV27 and TRBJ1-4): EAQVTQNPRYLITVTGKKLTVTCSQNMNHEYMSWYRQDPGLGLRQIYYSMNVEVTDKGDVPEGYKVSRKEKRNFPLILESPSPNQTSLYFCASSLRGTANEKLFFGSGTQLSVL.

This rearrangement joins TRBV5-4 to TRBJ2-7, with 9 bases identical to TRBD1. V was pared by 4 bases and J by 5 bases, with 7 bases of the junction left unmatched. The CDR3 is 14 residues long. Per germline, CDR1 SGHNT and CDR2 YYREEE (reference sequence). The CDR3 region is CASSPGQGSDEQYF. In DNA form, the CDR3 reads TGTGCCAGCAGCCCGGGACAGGGCAGCGACGAGCAGTACTTC.

The rearrangement joins TRBV9 to TRBJ1-1; a possible D gene is TRBD1 (6 bases). CDR1 is SGDLS, CDR2 YYNGEE, per germline. CDR3 length equals 13 residues. The ends were cut back, 3 bases at V and 4 bases at J, with 10 bases in the middle. CDR3 region: CASSEGDITEAFF. In DNA, the CDR3 is TGTGCCAGCAGCGAGGGGGACATCACTGAAGCTTTCTTT.